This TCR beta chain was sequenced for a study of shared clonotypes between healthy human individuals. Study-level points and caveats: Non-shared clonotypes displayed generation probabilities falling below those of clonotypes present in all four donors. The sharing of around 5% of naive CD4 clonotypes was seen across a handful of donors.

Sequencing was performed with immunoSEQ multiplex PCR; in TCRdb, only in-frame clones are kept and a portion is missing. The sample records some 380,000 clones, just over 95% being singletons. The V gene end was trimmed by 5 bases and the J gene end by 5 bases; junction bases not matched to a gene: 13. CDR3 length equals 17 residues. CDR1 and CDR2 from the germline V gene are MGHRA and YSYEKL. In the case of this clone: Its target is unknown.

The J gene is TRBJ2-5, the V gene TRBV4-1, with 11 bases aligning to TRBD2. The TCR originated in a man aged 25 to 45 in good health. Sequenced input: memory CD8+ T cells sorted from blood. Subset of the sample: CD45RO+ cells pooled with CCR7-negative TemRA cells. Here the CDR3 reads CASSTRLAGRSGETQYF. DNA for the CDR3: TGCGCCAGCAGCACACGACTAGCGGGAAGGTCCGGGGAGACCCAGTACTTC.